This TCR beta chain was profiled in a study of blood T cell repertoires in COVID-19. In the study overall: The study drew acute and convalescent COVID-19 samples from the United States, Italy and Spain. The analysed material was cDNA or gDNA that came from T cells, B-cell-depleted T cells, or PBMCs.

Trimming took 3 bases from V and 8 from J, leaving 10 bases between them. The CDR3 length is 13 residues. CDR1 is LNHDA, CDR2 SQIVND, per germline (reference sequence). In the authors' methods: Quantification of nucleated cells was approximated via reference gene primer amplification. The protocol was immunoSEQ multiplex PCR, while the TCRdb copy is restricted to in-frame clones and leaves out a portion. For V, J and clone size, that table is used; D and trimming come from the DNA. The sample carries under 300,000 clones, 70% to 90% recorded once. The chain employs TRBV19 and TRBJ2-2; TRBD2 is a possible D gene (7 bases). Sequences were obtained from peripheral blood. The clonotype comes from a woman aged 40 to 50 with acute or convalescent COVID-19. CDR3 protein: CASSMGGAGELFF. As DNA, the CDR3 is TGTGCCAGTAGTATGGGGGGGGCAGGGGAGCTGTTTTTT.